The rows below give T cell receptor beta chains drawn from one sample of a study of CD8 T cells in Susac syndrome. TCRdb fed the immunoSEQ multiplex PCR reads into MiXCR, producing one record per CDR3 protein. Of fewer than 350,000 distinct CDR3 sequences listed, just over 90% are singletons. Sequencing was done on a sample of CD4+ T cells from PBMCs. The receptors here all came from a human donor with multiple sclerosis. CDR3s include the opening cysteine and the closing phenylalanine or tryptophan. D genes are given only for firm matches. The size of a clone is reported for some rows only, either as once, few or many, or as a class for expanded clones.

clone size	V gene	D gene	J gene	CDR3 DNA	CDR3 protein
-	TRBV5-1	-	TRBJ2-1	TGCGCCAGCGCCCGAGGGGTAGGCTCCTACAATGAGCAGTTCTTC	CASARGVGSYNEQFF
-	TRBV19	TRBD2	TRBJ2-1	TGTGCCACACGCAATCGGGCTAGCGGGTATTACAATGAGCAGTTCTTC	CATRNRASGYYNEQFF
-	TRBV4-1	TRBD1	TRBJ1-5	TGCGCCAGCAGCCAACAGACAGGGAGCAATCAGCCCCAGCATTTT	CASSQQTGSNQPQHF
-	TRBV11-2	TRBD2	TRBJ2-1	TGTGCCAGCAGCCCCCCAGCGGGACTCCAAAACAATGAGCAGTTCTTC	CASSPPAGLQNNEQFF
-	TRBV2	-	TRBJ1-4	TGTGCCAGCAGGTCTAACAGGGAGGGTTGGGAAAAACTGTTTTTT	CASRSNREGWEKLFF
-	TRBV29-1	-	TRBJ2-3	TGCAGCGTTGAAGTAGGGGGAGGGGGAGGAGATACGCAGTATTTT	CSVEVGGGGGDTQYF
-	TRBV18	-	TRBJ2-3	TGTGCCAGCTCACTAGCAGCGGCGACGCAGTATTTT	CASSLAAATQYF
-	TRBV3-1	-	TRBJ1-2	TGTGCCAGCAGCCAAGGGCCCCGTTATGGCTACACCTTC	CASSQGPRYGYTF
-	TRBV7-6	-	TRBJ2-3	TGTGCCAGCAGCTTAGTAGGGGATACGCAGTATTTT	CASSLVGDTQYF
-	TRBV29-1	-	TRBJ2-3	TGCAGCGTTGAGACCCGGGGACGCACAGATACGCAGTATTTT	CSVETRGRTDTQYF
once	TRBV7-2	TRBD2	TRBJ2-3	TGTGCCCACTGGAAGGCTAGCGGAACAGATACGCAGTATTTT	CAHWKASGTDTQYF
-	TRBV2	-	TRBJ2-1	TGTGCCAGCAGTGTCGCTACTAGCAATAACAATGAGCAGTTCTTC	CASSVATSNNNEQFF
-	TRBV5-1	TRBD1	TRBJ1-6	TGCGCCAGCAGCTTCTGGACAGGGGATTCACCCCTCCACTTT	CASSFWTGDSPLHF
-	TRBV18	-	TRBJ2-3	TGTGCCAGCTCATGGAGGCGGCAGCCCCTGGGCACAGATACGCAGTATTTT	CASSWRRQPLGTDTQYF
once	TRBV30	TRBD1	TRBJ1-5	TGTGCCTGGGGGACAGGAGAGGATCAGCCCCAGCATTTT	CAWGTGEDQPQHF
-	TRBV7-2	-	TRBJ2-3	TGTGCCAGCAGCTTAGACCCCAGGGGCGCGGGGGCAGGGGATACGCAGTATTTT	CASSLDPRGAGAGDTQYF
-	TRBV29-1	-	TRBJ1-1	TGCAGCGGAAGCCAGAACACTGAAGCTTTCTTT	CSGSQNTEAFF